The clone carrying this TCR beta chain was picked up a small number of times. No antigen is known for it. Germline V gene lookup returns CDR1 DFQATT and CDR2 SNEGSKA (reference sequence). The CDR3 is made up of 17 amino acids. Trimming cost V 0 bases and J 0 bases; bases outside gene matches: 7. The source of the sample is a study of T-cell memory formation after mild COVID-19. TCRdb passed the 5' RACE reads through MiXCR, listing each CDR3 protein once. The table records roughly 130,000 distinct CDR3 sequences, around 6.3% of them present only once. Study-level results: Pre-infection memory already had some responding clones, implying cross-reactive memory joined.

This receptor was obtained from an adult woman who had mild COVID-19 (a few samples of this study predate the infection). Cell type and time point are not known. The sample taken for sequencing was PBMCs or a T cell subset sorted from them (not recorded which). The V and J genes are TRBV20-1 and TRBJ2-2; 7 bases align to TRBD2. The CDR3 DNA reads TGCAGTGCTAGAGACCCAGAGCGGGGAACGAACACCGGGGAGCTGTTTTTT. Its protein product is CSARDPERGTNTGELFF.